This T cell receptor (beta chain) was sequenced during a study of T cell responses to AZD1222 COVID-19 vaccine. Study-wide results and caveats: Unmutated regions of variants are reportedly targeted by nearly half of spike-specific TCRs. Sampling that yielded the repertoires occurred only after the peak T cell response.

The germline CDR1 and CDR2 sequences are SGHRS and YFSETQ. Trimming removed 5 bases at V and 5 bases at J, with 10 bases between. The CDR3 has 12 residues. Worth noting for this clone: Antigen specificity is unknown.

Measured with immunoSEQ multiplex PCR; TCRdb has only the in-frame clones, and not every one. Seen here are 100,000 or so clones, roughly 82% observed once, and the top ten hold around 5.1%. The TCR originated in an adult in good health. The V and J genes are TRBV5-1 and TRBJ1-1; no clear D. This material consisted of peripheral blood, taken on day 0 of AZD1222 vaccination. For the CDR3, the DNA is TGCGCCAGCAGGTTACATGGGACTGAAGCTTTCTTT. Translated, it gives CASRLHGTEAFF.